These 17 T cell receptor beta chains originate from one sample sequenced in a study of blood T cell repertoires in COVID-19. Profiled with immunoSEQ multiplex PCR; TCRdb holds only in-frame clones, not every one. The table lists 150,000 to 200,000 clones, around nine tenths of them singletons, with under 5% in the top ten. The sequenced sample was peripheral blood. These receptors all come from a human donor in a cohort sampled during active COVID-19.

The J gene is TRBJ2-5, the V gene TRBV7-9; TRBD2 matches at 7 bases. The CDR3 is 12 residues long. Germline-derived CDR1 and CDR2 are SEHNR and FQNEAQ (reference sequence). The V and J ends lost 8 bases and 5 bases, in that order; junction bases with no gene match: 5. CDR3 protein: CASGRGLETQYF. The CDR3 nucleotides read TGTGCCAGCGGGAGGGGACTTGAGACCCAGTACTTC.

The chain couples TRBV12-3 or TRBV12-4 to TRBJ2-3, with D uncertain. V lost 6 bases and J 2 bases, leaving 9 bases between the germline ends. This CDR3 comprises 13 residues. The CDR3 reads CASRRLDTDTQYF. CDR3 DNA: TGTGCCAGCAGGAGGTTGGACACAGATACGCAGTATTTT.

This clone was seen just once. The chain joins TRBV5-8 to TRBJ2-3; D call uncertain. Trimming removed 0 bases from V and 2 bases from J, with 7 bases in between. There are 14 residues in the CDR3. The V gene's germline CDR1 is SGHTS and CDR2 YDEGEE. CDR3 bases: TGTGCCAGCAGCTTGGCCCTTATCACAGATACGCAGTATTTT. Encoded protein: CASSLALITDTQYF.

This clone was picked up one time. The rearrangement joins TRBV4-2 to TRBJ1-5; D is perhaps TRBD1 (5 bases). This CDR3 has 15 residues. The V gene's germline CDR1 is LGHNA and CDR2 YNFKEQ. Between the trimmed V and J ends, which lost 0 bases and 3 bases, there was a span of 9 bases. CDR3 amino acids: CASSQDAGANQPQHF. The CDR3 DNA follows: TGTGCCAGCAGCCAAGACGCTGGGGCCAATCAGCCCCAGCATTTT.

The V gene is TRBV25-1, the J gene TRBJ2-5; D remains unclear. V was cut by 2 bases and J by 1 base, with 5 bases left in between. Germline V CDR1 and CDR2: MGHDK, SYGVNS. This CDR3 is built from 13 residues. The CDR3 region has the DNA TGTGCCAGCAGTGAAGCAGGCCAAGAGACCCAGTACTTC. It yields the protein CASSEAGQETQYF.

The genes are TRBV27 and TRBJ2-1; D is perhaps TRBD2 (6 bases). Germline V gene data show CDR1 as MNHEY and CDR2 as SMNVEV (reference sequence). Deletions cut 7 bases from V and 0 bases from J, with 10 bases between. The CDR3 contains 14 residues. For the CDR3, the DNA is TGTGCCAGCAAGCTAGCGACCTCCTACAATGAGCAGTTCTTC. This gives the protein CASKLATSYNEQFF.

This clone occurred once. V usage is TRBV14 and J usage is TRBJ2-1; 10 nucleotides agree with TRBD2. CDR1 is SGHDN, CDR2 FVKESK, per germline. With 7 bases clipped from V and 7 bases from J, the junction kept 16 bases outside the gene matches. The length of the CDR3 is 17 residues. In DNA, the CDR3 is TGTGCCAGCACCCCAAGGTCGGGCCTAGCGGGAGTTAATGAGCAGTTCTTC. Its translation: CASTPRSGLAGVNEQFF.

The V gene is TRBV30, the J gene TRBJ2-1, with a tentative D call TRBD2 (7 bases). V lost 0 bases to trimming and J lost 7 bases, with 16 bases between them. The germline CDR1 and CDR2 sequences are GTSNPN and SVGIG (reference sequence). This CDR3 is built from 15 residues. The chain's CDR3 is CAWSVKGGAGNEQFF. CDR3 in DNA: TGTGCCTGGAGTGTAAAGGGGGGGGCAGGGAATGAGCAGTTCTTC. The variable domain in full, with the rest retrieved from reference TRBV30 and TRBJ2-1, is SQTIHQWPATLVQPVGSPLSLECTVEGTSNPNLYWYRQAAGRGLQLLFYSVGIGQISSEVPQNLSASRPQDRQFILSSKKLLLSDSGFYLCAWSVKGGAGNEQFFGPGTRLTVL.

The gene calls are TRBV6-1 and TRBJ1-5; 8 nucleotides align to TRBD1. The CDR3 sequence is 15 residues long. The ends lost 2 bases at V and 7 bases at J; junction bases unmatched: 7. The germline gives CDR1 MNHNS, CDR2 SASEGT. The CDR3 region has the DNA TGTGCCAGCAGTGAACCGGCGACAGGGGAGCAGCCCCAGCATTTT. It codes for CASSEPATGEQPQHF.

The V gene is TRBV11-2, the J gene TRBJ2-1, with TRBD1 identical over 7 bases. J was trimmed by 4 bases and V by 5 bases; bases with no gene match: 8. Germline CDR1 reads SGHAT; CDR2 reads FQNNGV. There are 15 residues in the CDR3. CDR3 protein: CASSTRDRLYNEQFF. The CDR3 bases are TGTGCCAGCAGCACTAGGGACAGACTATACAATGAGCAGTTCTTC.

This clone was detected once. The rearrangement joins TRBV9 to TRBJ1-4; D might be TRBD1 (5 bases). The germline V gene has CDR1 SGDLS and CDR2 YYNGEE. Trimming pared 2 bases from V and 3 bases from J, leaving 8 bases between. This CDR3 region has 14 residues. DNA for the CDR3: TGTGCCAGCAGCGTGACAGTTTCTAATGAAAAACTGTTTTTT. Translation gives CASSVTVSNEKLFF. Complete variable domain (other parts from reference TRBV9 and TRBJ1-4): DSGVTQTPKHLITATGQRVTLRCSPRSGDLSVYWYQQSLDQGLQFLIQYYNGEERAKGNILERFSAQQFPDLHSELNLSSLELGDSALYFCASSVTVSNEKLFFGSGTQLSVL.

This chain links TRBV29-1 with TRBJ2-7; 10 bases fit TRBD1. The V and J ends lost 6 bases and 0 bases, in that order; junction bases with no gene match: 20. Germline V lookup: CDR1 SQVTM, CDR2 ANQGSEA. The CDR3 has 19 amino acids. The CDR3 loop reads CSVGLTGTGDVLNSYEQYF. The CDR3 DNA reads as TGCAGCGTGGGATTAACCGGGACAGGGGACGTTCTGAACTCCTACGAGCAGTACTTC.

This clone came up a few times. V gene TRBV5-1 combines with J gene TRBJ2-1; 7 nucleotides line up with TRBD2. This CDR3 spans 15 amino acids. The germline CDR1 and CDR2 sequences are SGHRS and YFSETQ. J lost 0 bases, V lost 5 bases, and 5 bases had no gene match. The chain's CDR3 is CASRSAGNSYNEQFF. The CDR3 region has the DNA TGCGCCAGCAGATCAGCGGGGAACTCCTACAATGAGCAGTTCTTC.

This chain joins TRBV18 and TRBJ2-2; D is ambiguous. This CDR3 is 16 amino acids long. Germline CDR1 is KGHSH and CDR2 is LQKENI. The V and J ends lost 3 bases and 0 bases respectively, with 11 bases between them. As DNA, the CDR3 is TGTGCCAGCTCACCTTCAGGCTTAGCGAACACCGGGGAGCTGTTTTTT. Translated, it gives CASSPSGLANTGELFF.

The chain is built from TRBV5-6 and TRBJ2-7, with D tentatively TRBD2 (5 bases). Germline V gene data show CDR1 as SGHDT and CDR2 as YYEEEE. CDR3 length: 14 residues. Trimming left V 0 bases short and J 0 bases short, with 7 bases between. As DNA, the CDR3 is TGTGCCAGCAGCTTGGGGGGAGCCTCCTACGAGCAGTACTTC. It translates to CASSLGGASYEQYF.

The gene calls are TRBV4-1 and TRBJ2-5; TRBD2 agrees at 11 bases. Trimming at V came to 0 bases and at J to 5 bases, leaving 5 bases not matched to a gene. Germline values: CDR1 MGHRA, CDR2 YSYEKL. This CDR3 is 16 amino acids long. CDR3 residues: CASSQETSGSDETQYF. The CDR3 bases are TGCGCCAGCAGCCAAGAAACTAGCGGGAGTGACGAGACCCAGTACTTC.

The V gene is TRBV7-2, the J gene TRBJ2-5; D might be TRBD1 (5 bases). The CDR3 contains 14 residues. Trimming cost V 2 bases and J 5 bases, with 12 bases left between them. Germline V gene sequence: CDR1 SGHTA, CDR2 FQGNSA. The DNA of the CDR3 is TGTGCCAGCAGCTTAAGAAGGGGCTTCGAGACCCAGTACTTC. Its protein is CASSLRRGFETQYF.